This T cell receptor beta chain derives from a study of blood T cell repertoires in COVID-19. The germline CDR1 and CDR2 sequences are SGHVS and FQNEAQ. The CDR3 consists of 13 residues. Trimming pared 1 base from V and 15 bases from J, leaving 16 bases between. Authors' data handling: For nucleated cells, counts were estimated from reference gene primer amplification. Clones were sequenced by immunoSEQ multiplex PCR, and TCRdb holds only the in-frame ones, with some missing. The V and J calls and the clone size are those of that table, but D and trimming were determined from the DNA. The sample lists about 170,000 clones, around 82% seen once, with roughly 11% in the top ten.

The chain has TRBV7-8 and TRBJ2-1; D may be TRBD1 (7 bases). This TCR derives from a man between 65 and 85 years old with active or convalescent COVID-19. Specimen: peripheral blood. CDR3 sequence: CASSLGRGQGGFF. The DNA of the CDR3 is TGTGCCAGCAGCTTAGGTAGAGGGCAGGGGGGGTTCTTC.